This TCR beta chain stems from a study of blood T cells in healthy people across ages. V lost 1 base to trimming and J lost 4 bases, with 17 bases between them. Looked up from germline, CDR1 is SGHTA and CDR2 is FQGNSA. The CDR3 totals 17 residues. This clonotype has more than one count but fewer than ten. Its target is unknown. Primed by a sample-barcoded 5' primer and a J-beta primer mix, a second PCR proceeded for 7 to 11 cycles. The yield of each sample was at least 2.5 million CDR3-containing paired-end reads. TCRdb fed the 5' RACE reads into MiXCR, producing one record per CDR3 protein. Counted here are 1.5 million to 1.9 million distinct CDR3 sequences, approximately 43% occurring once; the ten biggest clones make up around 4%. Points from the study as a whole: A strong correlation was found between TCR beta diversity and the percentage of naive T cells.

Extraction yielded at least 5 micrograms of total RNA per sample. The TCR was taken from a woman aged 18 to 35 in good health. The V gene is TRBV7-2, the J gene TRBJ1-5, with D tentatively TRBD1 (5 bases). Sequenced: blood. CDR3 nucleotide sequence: TGTGCCAGCAGCTTAGGTTGGCGGGGACTGAGAAATCAGCCCCAGCATTTT. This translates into CASSLGWRGLRNQPQHF.